The rows below give T cell receptor beta chains drawn from one sample of a study of cytomegalovirus exposure and HLA in healthy donors. Using immunoSEQ multiplex PCR, the repertoire was profiled, and TCRdb retains in-frame clones only, with some absent. The data show about 160,000 clones, around nine tenths seen once. Sequencing input: PBMCs. The source is a woman younger than 35 in good health and CMV-seropositive. Each CDR3 is given with its conserved first and last residue. Each record gives: D gene, J gene, V gene, clone size, CDR3 length, CDR3 DNA, CDR3 protein. D genes are given only for firm matches. Size tells how often a clone was seen (once, few, many) or the class of an expanded clone, and some rows leave it out.

d_gene: -
j_gene: TRBJ1-2
v_gene: TRBV18
abundance: -
len: 14
CDR3nt: TGTGCCAGCTCACCGAGTGGACAAAACTATGGCTACACCTTC
CDR3aa: CASSPSGQNYGYTF

d_gene: TRBD1
j_gene: TRBJ1-3
v_gene: TRBV6-6
abundance: -
len: 14
CDR3nt: TGTGCCAGCAGTTCGACAGGGGATGGAAACACCATATATTTT
CDR3aa: CASSSTGDGNTIYF

d_gene: TRBD1
j_gene: TRBJ1-4
v_gene: TRBV28
abundance: -
len: 15
CDR3nt: TGTGCCAGCAGTTCCGGAGAAAGGGGGCGGGAAAAACTGTTTTTT
CDR3aa: CASSSGERGREKLFF

d_gene: -
j_gene: TRBJ2-3
v_gene: TRBV30
abundance: -
len: 13
CDR3nt: TGTGCCTGGAGTGTGACTGTCACAGATACGCAGTATTTT
CDR3aa: CAWSVTVTDTQYF

d_gene: -
j_gene: TRBJ2-7
v_gene: TRBV7-9
abundance: -
len: 14
CDR3nt: TGTGCCAGCAGTCTTATAGTTAGCTCCTACGAGCAGTACTTC
CDR3aa: CASSLIVSSYEQYF

d_gene: -
j_gene: TRBJ2-7
v_gene: TRBV2
abundance: -
len: 15
CDR3nt: TGTGCCAGCAGTGCAATAGTGGACAGTTCCTACGAGCAGTACTTC
CDR3aa: CASSAIVDSSYEQYF

d_gene: TRBD2
j_gene: TRBJ2-1
v_gene: TRBV2
abundance: once
len: 15
CDR3nt: TGTGCCAGCAGTGCACAGGCGGGAGGGCCGATTGAGCAGTTCTTC
CDR3aa: CASSAQAGGPIEQFF

d_gene: TRBD1
j_gene: TRBJ2-7
v_gene: TRBV27
abundance: few
len: 14
CDR3nt: TGTGCCAGCAGTTTGAGGGGGCTAAGCAACGAGCAGTACTTC
CDR3aa: CASSLRGLSNEQYF

d_gene: TRBD2
j_gene: TRBJ2-7
v_gene: TRBV29-1
abundance: -
len: 13
CDR3nt: TGCAGCGTAACTAGCGCCCACTCCTACGAGCAGTACTTC
CDR3aa: CSVTSAHSYEQYF

d_gene: -
j_gene: TRBJ1-4
v_gene: TRBV11-2
abundance: -
len: 14
CDR3nt: TGTGCCAGCAGCTTAATGGACAGCTCTGAAAAACTGTTTTTT
CDR3aa: CASSLMDSSEKLFF

d_gene: -
j_gene: TRBJ1-4
v_gene: TRBV9
abundance: -
len: 16
CDR3nt: TGTGCCAGCAGCCCCCTTCACAGTGCAACTAATGAAAAACTGTTTTTT
CDR3aa: CASSPLHSATNEKLFF

d_gene: TRBD1
j_gene: TRBJ2-7
v_gene: TRBV9
abundance: once
len: 14
CDR3nt: TGTGCCAGCAGCGTACAGGGGGCGTCCTACGAGCAGTACTTC
CDR3aa: CASSVQGASYEQYF

d_gene: TRBD2
j_gene: TRBJ2-7
v_gene: TRBV15
abundance: -
len: 15
CDR3nt: TGTGCCACCAGCAGGATTCTAGCGGGAGTGAGCGAGCAGTACTTC
CDR3aa: CATSRILAGVSEQYF

d_gene: -
j_gene: TRBJ1-2
v_gene: TRBV7-9
abundance: -
len: 14
CDR3nt: TGTGCCAGCAGCTTAAGTCAGGGCCTTATTGTCTACACCTTC
CDR3aa: CASSLSQGLIVYTF

d_gene: TRBD1
j_gene: TRBJ2-7
v_gene: TRBV10-1
abundance: few
len: 15
CDR3nt: TGCGCCAGCAGTTCCTGGACAGGCTACTACTACGAGCAGTACTTC
CDR3aa: CASSSWTGYYYEQYF

d_gene: TRBD2
j_gene: TRBJ2-7
v_gene: TRBV5-4
abundance: -
len: 15
CDR3nt: TGTGCCAGCAGCTCCTATAGCGGGAGGGGCGACGAGCAGTACTTC
CDR3aa: CASSSYSGRGDEQYF

d_gene: TRBD1
j_gene: TRBJ1-4
v_gene: TRBV30
abundance: -
len: 14
CDR3nt: TGTGCCTGGAGTCTAGACAGGGGAATGGGGAAACTGTTTTTT
CDR3aa: CAWSLDRGMGKLFF

d_gene: -
j_gene: TRBJ2-7
v_gene: TRBV27
abundance: -
len: 13
CDR3nt: TGTGCCAGCAGTTTTGCAGGGGGAGGCGAGCAGTACTTC
CDR3aa: CASSFAGGGEQYF

d_gene: TRBD2
j_gene: TRBJ2-3
v_gene: TRBV7-6
abundance: -
len: 15
CDR3nt: TGTGCCAGCAGCCCCCGACTAGCGGGAGCAGATACGCAGTATTTT
CDR3aa: CASSPRLAGADTQYF

d_gene: -
j_gene: TRBJ2-7
v_gene: TRBV11-2
abundance: -
len: 13
CDR3nt: TGTGCCAGCAGCAGAAGGACAACCTACGAGCAGTACTTC
CDR3aa: CASSRRTTYEQYF

d_gene: -
j_gene: TRBJ2-3
v_gene: TRBV19
abundance: -
len: 15
CDR3nt: TGTGCCAGTAGTATCGACATCCCAAGCACAGATACGCAGTATTTT
CDR3aa: CASSIDIPSTDTQYF

d_gene: TRBD1
j_gene: TRBJ2-7
v_gene: TRBV15
abundance: -
len: 14
CDR3nt: TGTGCCACCAGCACCGGACAGGGATTATACGAGCAGTACTTC
CDR3aa: CATSTGQGLYEQYF

d_gene: -
j_gene: TRBJ1-1
v_gene: TRBV19
abundance: -
len: 16
CDR3nt: TGTGCCAGTAGTCACAGGACAGTCTCAATGAACACTGAAGCTTTCTTT
CDR3aa: CASSHRTVSMNTEAFF

d_gene: TRBD2
j_gene: TRBJ2-2
v_gene: TRBV27
abundance: -
len: 17
CDR3nt: TGTGCCAGCAGTTTGCCGGGACTAGCGGACAACACCGGGGAGCTGTTTTTT
CDR3aa: CASSLPGLADNTGELFF

d_gene: -
j_gene: TRBJ2-2
v_gene: TRBV30
abundance: -
len: 15
CDR3nt: TGTGCCTGGAGTGTACTGGGGGAGGTTGCGGGGGAGCTGTTTTTT
CDR3aa: CAWSVLGEVAGELFF

d_gene: -
j_gene: TRBJ2-1
v_gene: TRBV4-2
abundance: -
len: 15
CDR3nt: TGTGCCAGCAGCCAGGACTACGGAGGTTACAATGAGCAGTTCTTC
CDR3aa: CASSQDYGGYNEQFF

d_gene: -
j_gene: TRBJ1-3
v_gene: TRBV27
abundance: -
len: 15
CDR3nt: TGTGCCAGCAGTTTATCGATGGGGCCAGGAAACACCATATATTTT
CDR3aa: CASSLSMGPGNTIYF

d_gene: -
j_gene: TRBJ2-7
v_gene: TRBV12-5
abundance: -
len: 17
CDR3nt: TGTGCTAGTGGTTTTCCCCGAAAAACTAGCTCGGAACTCGAGCAGTACTTC
CDR3aa: CASGFPRKTSSELEQYF

d_gene: TRBD1
j_gene: TRBJ2-5
v_gene: TRBV2
abundance: -
len: 15
CDR3nt: TGTGCCAGCAGTGAACAGACAGGGGGATATGAGACCCAGTACTTC
CDR3aa: CASSEQTGGYETQYF

d_gene: TRBD2
j_gene: TRBJ2-7
v_gene: TRBV10-1
abundance: -
len: 14
CDR3nt: TGCGCCAGCAGTGCCGGGACTAGCGTCTACGAGCAGTACTTC
CDR3aa: CASSAGTSVYEQYF

d_gene: -
j_gene: TRBJ2-7
v_gene: TRBV25-1
abundance: few
len: 12
CDR3nt: TGTGCCAGCAGTGAAGGCCCAATCGAGCAGTACTTC
CDR3aa: CASSEGPIEQYF

d_gene: -
j_gene: TRBJ1-1
v_gene: TRBV21-1
abundance: few
len: 15
CDR3nt: TGTGCCAGCAGCAAGATCCGGGACAAGAACACTGAAGCTTTCTTT
CDR3aa: CASSKIRDKNTEAFF

d_gene: TRBD2
j_gene: TRBJ2-1
v_gene: TRBV5-1
abundance: -
len: 14
CDR3nt: TGCGCCAGCCCCGGACTAGCCCTTTACAATGAGCAGTTCTTC
CDR3aa: CASPGLALYNEQFF

d_gene: -
j_gene: TRBJ2-1
v_gene: TRBV9
abundance: -
len: 13
CDR3nt: TGTGCCAGCAGCTTCCAGGGAAGCAATGAGCAGTTCTTC
CDR3aa: CASSFQGSNEQFF

d_gene: -
j_gene: TRBJ1-5
v_gene: TRBV10-2
abundance: -
len: 14
CDR3nt: TGCGCCAGCAGTGAGTTACAGCCGAATCAGCCCCAGCATTTT
CDR3aa: CASSELQPNQPQHF

d_gene: -
j_gene: TRBJ2-7
v_gene: TRBV11-2
abundance: -
len: 13
CDR3nt: TGTGCCAGCAGCTTAGTATTAGCTTACGAGCAGTACTTC
CDR3aa: CASSLVLAYEQYF

d_gene: TRBD1
j_gene: TRBJ2-7
v_gene: TRBV4-3
abundance: once
len: 15
CDR3nt: TGCGCCAGCAGCCAGGAGGACAGGGGTAGTTACGAGCAGTACTTC
CDR3aa: CASSQEDRGSYEQYF

d_gene: TRBD1
j_gene: TRBJ1-5
v_gene: TRBV19
abundance: -
len: 14
CDR3nt: TGTGCCAGTAGTTTATCAGGGGGTTCTCAGCCCCAGCATTTT
CDR3aa: CASSLSGGSQPQHF

d_gene: TRBD2
j_gene: TRBJ2-1
v_gene: TRBV25-1
abundance: -
len: 16
CDR3nt: TGTGCCAGCAGTGATAGGGTTAGCGGGAAGGTAGATGAGCAGTTCTTC
CDR3aa: CASSDRVSGKVDEQFF

d_gene: -
j_gene: TRBJ1-1
v_gene: TRBV10-1
abundance: -
len: 13
CDR3nt: TGCGCCAGCAGGTTAACGGTAAACACTGAAGCTTTCTTT
CDR3aa: CASRLTVNTEAFF

d_gene: -
j_gene: TRBJ1-1
v_gene: TRBV15
abundance: -
len: 14
CDR3nt: TGTGCCACCAGCAGAGTGACAGGGAACACTGAAGCTTTCTTT
CDR3aa: CATSRVTGNTEAFF

d_gene: TRBD2
j_gene: TRBJ2-7
v_gene: TRBV30
abundance: -
len: 13
CDR3nt: TGTGCCTGGAGTGTAGAAGGGGAGGGGGAGCAGTACTTC
CDR3aa: CAWSVEGEGEQYF

d_gene: -
j_gene: TRBJ2-7
v_gene: TRBV11-3
abundance: -
len: 16
CDR3nt: TGTGCCAGCAGCTTCTCCGGCAGGTCACCATCCTACGAGCAGTACTTC
CDR3aa: CASSFSGRSPSYEQYF

d_gene: -
j_gene: TRBJ2-7
v_gene: TRBV28
abundance: once
len: 20
CDR3nt: TGTGCCAGCAGTTTACTCCACAACTCTCCGGGACAAGCCTTCTCCTACGAGCAGTACTTC
CDR3aa: CASSLLHNSPGQAFSYEQYF

d_gene: TRBD1
j_gene: TRBJ2-7
v_gene: TRBV14
abundance: once
len: 14
CDR3nt: TGTGCCAGCAGCCGCGGGACAGGGGCCGGCGAGCAGTACTTC
CDR3aa: CASSRGTGAGEQYF

d_gene: TRBD1
j_gene: TRBJ1-1
v_gene: TRBV30
abundance: -
len: 12
CDR3nt: TGTGCCTGGCAGGGGGTGAACACTGAAGCTTTCTTT
CDR3aa: CAWQGVNTEAFF

d_gene: -
j_gene: TRBJ2-1
v_gene: TRBV6-4
abundance: -
len: 14
CDR3nt: TGTGCCAGCAGTGACGCGGCGGAGAACAATGAGCAGTTCTTC
CDR3aa: CASSDAAENNEQFF

d_gene: TRBD1
j_gene: TRBJ1-3
v_gene: TRBV28
abundance: -
len: 18
CDR3nt: TGTGCCAGCACTCCCTCCGGGACAGGGATGTATTCTGGAAACACCATATATTTT
CDR3aa: CASTPSGTGMYSGNTIYF

d_gene: TRBD2
j_gene: TRBJ2-7
v_gene: TRBV5-1
abundance: -
len: 15
CDR3nt: TGCGCCAGCAGCTTGGAAACCGGGACTACTTACGAGCAGTACTTC
CDR3aa: CASSLETGTTYEQYF

d_gene: TRBD1
j_gene: TRBJ1-5
v_gene: TRBV5-1
abundance: -
len: 14
CDR3nt: TGCGCCAGCAGCTCAGGGACAGGCAATCAGCCCCAGCATTTT
CDR3aa: CASSSGTGNQPQHF